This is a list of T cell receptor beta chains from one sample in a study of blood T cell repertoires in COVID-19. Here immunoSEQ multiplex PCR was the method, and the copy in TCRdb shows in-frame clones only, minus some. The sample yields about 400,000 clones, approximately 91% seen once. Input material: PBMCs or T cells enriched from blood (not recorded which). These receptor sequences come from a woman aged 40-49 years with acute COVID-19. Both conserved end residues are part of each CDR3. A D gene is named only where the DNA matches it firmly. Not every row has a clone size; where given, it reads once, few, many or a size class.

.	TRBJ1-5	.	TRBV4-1	CASSQDEVGFYSNQPQHF	TGCGCCAGCAGCCAAGATGAAGTCGGGTTTTATAGCAATCAGCCCCAGCATTTT
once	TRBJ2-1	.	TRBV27	CASRAGEGVWDNEQFF	TGTGCCAGCAGGGCAGGGGAAGGGGTTTGGGACAATGAGCAGTTCTTC
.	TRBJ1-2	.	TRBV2	CASRGPPYGYTF	TGTGCCAGCAGGGGGCCGCCCTATGGCTACACCTTC
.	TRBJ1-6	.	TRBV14	CASSLTGYNSPLHF	TGTGCCAGCAGTTTAACTGGTTATAATTCACCCCTCCACTTT
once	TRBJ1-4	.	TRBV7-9	CASSLATGGLNEKLFF	TGTGCCAGCAGCTTAGCCACGGGAGGACTGAATGAAAAACTGTTTTTT
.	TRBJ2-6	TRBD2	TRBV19	CASSLGGGLTSGANVLTF	TGTGCCAGTAGTCTTGGGGGGGGACTTACCTCTGGGGCCAACGTCCTGACTTTC
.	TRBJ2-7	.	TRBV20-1	CSASTTMTRGISYEQYF	TGCAGTGCTAGTACCACTATGACTCGAGGAATATCCTACGAGCAGTACTTC
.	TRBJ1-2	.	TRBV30	CAWSVLRGVYGYTF	TGTGCCTGGAGTGTACTCAGGGGAGTCTATGGCTACACCTTC
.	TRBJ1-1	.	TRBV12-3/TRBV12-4	CASSRGNTEAFF	TGTGCCAGCTCCCGGGGGAACACTGAAGCTTTCTTT
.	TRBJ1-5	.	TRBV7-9	CASSLGQHTPLAAHF	TGTGCCAGCAGCTTAGGGCAGCATACACCCCTTGCGGCCCATTTT
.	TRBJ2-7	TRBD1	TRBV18	CASSLPGQGYEQYF	TGTGCCAGCTCACTCCCGGGACAGGGCTACGAGCAGTACTTC
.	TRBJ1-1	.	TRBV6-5	CASSYTGGTEAFF	TGTGCCAGCAGTTACACCGGGGGCACTGAAGCTTTCTTT
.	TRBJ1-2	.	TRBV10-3	CAIPFADGYTF	TGTGCCATCCCATTTGCGGATGGCTACACCTTC
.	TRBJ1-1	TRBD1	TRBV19	CASSIDRELGTAYGEAFF	TGTGCCAGTAGTATAGATAGGGAGTTAGGGACAGCCTACGGTGAAGCTTTCTTT
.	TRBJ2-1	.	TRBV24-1	CATERAGSYNEQFF	TGTGCCACCGAGAGGGCAGGTTCATACAATGAGCAGTTCTTC
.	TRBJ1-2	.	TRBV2	CASRWTTLNYGYTF	TGTGCCAGCAGATGGACAACTCTTAACTATGGCTACACCTTC
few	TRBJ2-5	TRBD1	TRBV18	CASSLDRGETQYF	TGTGCCAGCTCTCTCGACAGGGGAGAGACCCAGTACTTC
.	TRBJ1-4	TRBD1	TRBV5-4	CASSPTGQPNNEKLFF	TGTGCCAGCAGCCCGACGGGACAGCCTAATAATGAAAAACTGTTTTTT
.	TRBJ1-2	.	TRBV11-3	CASSLKCGQQSYGYTF	TGTGCCAGCAGCCTCAAGTGCGGACAGCAATCTTATGGCTACACCTTC
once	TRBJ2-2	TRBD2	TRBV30	CAWSIGLVGGGELFF	TGTGCCTGGAGTATCGGACTAGTGGGTGGCGGGGAGCTGTTTTTT
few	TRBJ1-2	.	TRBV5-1	CASSLSWGPYGYTF	TGCGCCAGCAGCTTGTCGTGGGGCCCTTATGGCTACACCTTC
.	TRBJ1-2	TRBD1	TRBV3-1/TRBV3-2	CASSQGWTGPSYGYTF	TGTGCCAGCAGCCAAGGGTGGACAGGGCCCTCTTATGGCTACACCTTC
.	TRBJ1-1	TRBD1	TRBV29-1	CSVERMDRGLGTEAFF	TGCAGCGTTGAACGTATGGACAGGGGGTTGGGGACTGAAGCTTTCTTT
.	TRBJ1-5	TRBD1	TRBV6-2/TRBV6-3	CASSHRDRGRYQPQHF	TGTGCCAGCAGTCACCGGGACAGGGGGCGATATCAGCCCCAGCATTTT
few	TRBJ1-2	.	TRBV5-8	CASTPLRSMVYGYTF	TGTGCCAGCACCCCCCTTAGGAGTATGGTCTATGGCTACACCTTC
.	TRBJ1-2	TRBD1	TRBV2	CASSADGTDYGYTF	TGTGCCAGCAGTGCCGATGGGACAGACTATGGCTACACCTTC
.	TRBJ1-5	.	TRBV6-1	CASSEQGPWHF	TGTGCCAGCAGTGAACAGGGGCCCTGGCATTTT
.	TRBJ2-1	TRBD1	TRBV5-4	CASSVRQGTSNEQFF	TGTGCCAGCAGCGTCCGACAGGGGACGAGCAATGAGCAGTTCTTC
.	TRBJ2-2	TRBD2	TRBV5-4	CASSLAGGNTGELFF	TGTGCCAGCAGCTTAGCGGGGGGGAACACCGGGGAGCTGTTTTTT
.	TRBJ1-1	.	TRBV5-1	CASSLGTMNTEAFF	TGCGCCAGCAGCCTAGGAACCATGAACACTGAAGCTTTCTTT
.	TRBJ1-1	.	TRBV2	CASSYFTANTEAFF	TGTGCCAGCAGTTATTTCACAGCAAACACTGAAGCTTTCTTT
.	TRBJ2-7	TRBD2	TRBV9	CASSVEGLAGNEQYF	TGTGCCAGCAGCGTAGAGGGACTAGCGGGGAACGAGCAGTACTTC
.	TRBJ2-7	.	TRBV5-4	CASSPGDIINEQYF	TGTGCCAGCAGCCCCGGAGATATCATAAACGAGCAGTACTTC
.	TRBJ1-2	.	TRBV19	CASSIGSLDYGYTF	TGTGCCAGTAGTATAGGTAGCCTAGACTATGGCTACACCTTC
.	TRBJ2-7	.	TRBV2	CASSATGYEQYF	TGTGCCAGCTCAGCCACAGGCTACGAGCAGTACTTC
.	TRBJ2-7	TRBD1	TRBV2	CASRSRQGAYEQYF	TGTGCCAGCAGGTCACGACAGGGGGCGTACGAGCAGTACTTC